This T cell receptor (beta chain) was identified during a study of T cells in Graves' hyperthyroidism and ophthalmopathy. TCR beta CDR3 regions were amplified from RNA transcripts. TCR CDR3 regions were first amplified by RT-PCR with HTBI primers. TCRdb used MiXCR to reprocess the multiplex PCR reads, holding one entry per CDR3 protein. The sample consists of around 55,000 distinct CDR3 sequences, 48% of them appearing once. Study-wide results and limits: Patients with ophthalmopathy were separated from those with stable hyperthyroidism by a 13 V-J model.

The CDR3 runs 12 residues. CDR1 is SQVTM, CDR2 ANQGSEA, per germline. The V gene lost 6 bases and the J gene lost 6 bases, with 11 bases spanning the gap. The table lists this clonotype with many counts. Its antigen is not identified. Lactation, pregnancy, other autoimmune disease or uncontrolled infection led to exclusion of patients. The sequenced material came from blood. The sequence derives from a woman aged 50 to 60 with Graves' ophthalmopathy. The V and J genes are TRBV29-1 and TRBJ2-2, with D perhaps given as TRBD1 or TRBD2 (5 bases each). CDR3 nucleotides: TGCAGCGTCCCCGTGGGGGCCGGGGAGCTGTTTTTT. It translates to CSVPVGAGELFF.